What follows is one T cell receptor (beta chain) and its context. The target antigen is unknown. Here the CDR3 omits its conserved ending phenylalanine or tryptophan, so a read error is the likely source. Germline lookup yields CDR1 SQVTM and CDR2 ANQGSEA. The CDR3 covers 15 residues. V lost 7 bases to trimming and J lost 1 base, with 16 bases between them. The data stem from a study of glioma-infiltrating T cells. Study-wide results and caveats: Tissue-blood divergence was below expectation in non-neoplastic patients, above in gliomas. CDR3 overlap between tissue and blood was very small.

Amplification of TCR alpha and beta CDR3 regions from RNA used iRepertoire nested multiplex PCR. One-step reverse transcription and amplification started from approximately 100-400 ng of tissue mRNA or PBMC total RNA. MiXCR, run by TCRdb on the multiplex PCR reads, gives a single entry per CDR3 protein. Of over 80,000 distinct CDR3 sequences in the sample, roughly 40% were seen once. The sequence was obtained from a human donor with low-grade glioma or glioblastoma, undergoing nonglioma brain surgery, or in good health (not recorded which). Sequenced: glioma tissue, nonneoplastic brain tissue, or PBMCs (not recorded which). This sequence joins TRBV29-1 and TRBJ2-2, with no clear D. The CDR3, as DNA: TGCAGCGCTAGAGATGGTGGGATGAACACCGGGGAGCTGTTTCCT. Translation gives CSARDGGMNTGELFP.